The 28 T cell receptor beta chains reported below all come from one sample, sequenced in a study of blood T cell repertoires in COVID-19. Clones were sequenced by immunoSEQ multiplex PCR, and TCRdb holds only the in-frame ones, with some missing. Among around 220,000 clones listed, 90% were seen once. The sequencing input was PBMCs or T cells enriched from blood (not recorded which). These receptors were collected from a man aged 25-45 years who had been exposed to COVID-19.

This rearrangement joins TRBV13 to TRBJ2-6; 13 bases agree with TRBD2. Germline values: CDR1 PRHDT, CDR2 FYEKMQ (reference sequence). Trimming removed 3 bases from V and 2 bases from J; junction bases left unmatched: 7. The length of the CDR3 is 19 residues. CDR3 protein: CASSFLTSGGLTGANVLTF. The CDR3 DNA is TGTGCCAGCAGCTTTTTGACTAGCGGGGGGCTGACTGGGGCCAACGTCCTGACTTTC.

The chain links TRBV6-2 or TRBV6-3 to TRBJ2-4; weak D call: TRBD2 (5 bases). In germline, CDR1 is MNHEY, CDR2 SVGEGT. This CDR3 has 14 amino acids. V gave up 4 bases and J gave up 8 bases, with 15 bases separating them. The CDR3 nucleotides read TGTGCCAGCAGTTTGACGGGGAGCGGAGACATTCAGTACTTC. It is translated as CASSLTGSGDIQYF.

The chain is built from TRBV11-2 and TRBJ2-3; 9 bases map to TRBD2. The CDR3 sequence is 17 residues long. The junction had 14 bases not matched to a gene; V was cut back by 3 bases and J by 7 bases. Looked up from germline, CDR1 is SGHAT and CDR2 is FQNNGV. CDR3 sequence: CASSLGIAGARSHTQYF. Here the CDR3 DNA reads TGTGCCAGCAGCTTGGGGATAGCGGGGGCCCGAAGTCATACGCAGTATTTT.

The chain carries TRBV5-1 and TRBJ2-5; 7 bases are shared with TRBD1. Germline V gene data show CDR1 as SGHRS and CDR2 as YFSETQ. The junction had 11 bases not matched to a gene; V was cut back by 4 bases and J by 2 bases. The CDR3 has 16 amino acids. CDR3: CASSLSPGQNQETQYF. The CDR3, as DNA: TGCGCCAGCAGCCTCTCCCCGGGACAGAATCAAGAGACCCAGTACTTC.

The rearrangement joins TRBV7-6 to TRBJ2-5; TRBD1 agrees at 9 bases. The CDR3 runs to 17 residues. CDR1 and CDR2 (germline): SGHVS, FNYEAQ. The V and J ends lost 5 bases and 4 bases, in that order; junction bases with no gene match: 14. The CDR3 region has the DNA TGTGCCAGCAGCAAAAACCCGGGACAGGGAAACCCAGAGACCCAGTACTTC. Encoded protein: CASSKNPGQGNPETQYF. The full variable domain, its missing parts supplied by reference TRBV7-6 and TRBJ2-5, is GAGVSQSPRYKVTKRGQDVALRCDPISGHVSLYWYRQALGQGPEFLTYFNYEAQQDKSGLPNDRFSAERPEGSISTLTIQRTEQRDSAMYRCASSKNPGQGNPETQYFGPGTRLLVL.

CDR3 nucleotide sequence: TGTGCCAGCAGCCTTCAGGGGGACACTGAAGCTTTCTTT. Translation: CASSLQGDTEAFF. J is TRBJ1-1 and V is TRBV4-2; 7 bases map to TRBD1. The CDR3 covers 13 residues. The germline V gene has CDR1 LGHNA and CDR2 YNFKEQ. V lost 4 bases to trimming and J lost 3 bases; unmatched junction nucleotides: 2.

This clone was counted once. The gene calls are TRBV5-6 and TRBJ2-5; no clear D gene. Germline CDR1 SGHDT, CDR2 YYEEEE. The germline V and J ends were trimmed by 0 bases and 2 bases, with 11 bases remaining between them. The CDR3 is 15 residues long. Here the CDR3 reads CASSLGAHNQETQYF. CDR3 DNA: TGTGCCAGCAGCTTGGGGGCACATAATCAAGAGACCCAGTACTTC.

V is TRBV6-5 and J is TRBJ2-7; D not certain. The CDR3 has 14 amino acids. V dropped 5 bases and J dropped 4 bases, with 15 bases sitting between them. Germline-derived CDR1 and CDR2 are MNHEY and SVGAGI. The CDR3 nucleotides read TGTGCCAGCAGTCCCGACGGAGACCTTTACGAGCAGTACTTC. Translated, it gives CASSPDGDLYEQYF.

The chain uses TRBV4-1 and TRBJ1-5; D ambiguous. The CDR3 is 14 residues long. The germline V gene encodes CDR1 MGHRA and CDR2 YSYEKL. The ends were cut back, 2 bases at V and 6 bases at J, with 11 bases in the middle. The CDR3 loop is CASSQSPLSQPQHF. In DNA, the CDR3 is TGCGCCAGCAGCCAATCGCCCCTCAGTCAGCCCCAGCATTTT.

The chain has TRBV4-2 and TRBJ1-6; D is unresolved. V lost 4 bases to trimming and J lost 0 bases, with 16 bases between them. Germline lookup yields CDR1 LGHNA and CDR2 YNFKEQ. This CDR3 has 18 amino acids. CDR3 sequence reads: CASSPMGGRTSYNSPLHF. The CDR3 DNA is TGTGCCAGCAGCCCAATGGGAGGGAGAACCTCCTATAATTCACCCCTCCACTTT.

V gene TRBV20-1 combines with J gene TRBJ2-7; D call uncertain. Germline V CDR1 and CDR2: DFQATT, SNEGSKA (reference sequence). This CDR3 spans 9 amino acids. Trimming removed 5 bases at V and 4 bases at J, with 3 bases between. The CDR3 DNA sequence: TGCAGTGCTCCTTACGAGCAGTACTTC. Translated, it gives CSAPYEQYF.

V is TRBV2 and J is TRBJ1-5; possible D gene TRBD1, 5 bases. Per germline, CDR1 SNHLY and CDR2 FYNNEI. V lost 6 bases and J 3 bases, leaving 18 bases between the germline ends. The CDR3 has 16 residues. The CDR3 nucleotides are TGTGCCAGCAGCACTATATACCGGGACTCCAATCAGCCCCAGCATTTT. Amino acids: CASSTIYRDSNQPQHF. The variable domain in full, with the rest retrieved from reference TRBV2 and TRBJ1-5, is EPEVTQTPSHQVTQMGQEVILRCVPISNHLYFYWYRQILGQKVEFLVSFYNNEISEKSEIFDDQFSVERPDGSNFTLKIRSTKLEDSAMYFCASSTIYRDSNQPQHFGDGTRLSIL.

The CDR3 sequence: CASSLPGGPEGAFF. The DNA of the CDR3 is TGTGCCAGCAGCTTGCCAGGGGGCCCTGAAGGGGCTTTCTTT. V and J are TRBV5-6 and TRBJ1-1, with 8 bases identical to TRBD1. This CDR3 is 14 amino acids long. V dropped 1 base and J dropped 11; count of bases not matched to a gene: 10. Germline V gives CDR1 SGHDT, CDR2 YYEEEE. Looking up the rest from reference TRBV5-6 and TRBJ1-1 gives the full variable domain: DAGVTQSPTHLIKTRGQQVTLRCSPKSGHDTVSWYQQALGQGPQFIFQYYEEEERQRGNFPDRFSGHQFPNYSSELNVNALLLGDSALYLCASSLPGGPEGAFFGQGTRLTVV.

The CDR3 DNA is TGTGCCAGCAGCTCGACCAGGGGAGGGGCGCTACCTGGCTACACCTTC. Its protein product is CASSSTRGGALPGYTF. The chain is built from TRBV13 and TRBJ1-2; D might be TRBD1 (6 bases). The germline V gene encodes CDR1 PRHDT and CDR2 FYEKMQ (reference sequence). Trimming cost V 4 bases and J 7 bases, with 22 bases left between them. CDR3 length equals 16 residues.

This clone was recorded only once. The rearrangement joins TRBV5-1 to TRBJ2-2; no definite D call. V was shortened by 4 bases and J by 1 base, with 14 bases between the two germline ends. Germline values: CDR1 SGHRS, CDR2 YFSETQ. The CDR3 extends over 16 amino acids. CDR3 residues: CASSALDGGNTGELFF. The CDR3 bases are TGCGCCAGCAGCGCCCTTGACGGCGGGAACACCGGGGAGCTGTTTTTT.

Remarks on this clone: Other DNA sequences of this sample code for an identical CDR3. The chain combines TRBV3-1 (or the pseudogene TRBV3-2) with TRBJ2-1; TRBD2 matches 9 bases. The V gene's germline CDR1 is LGHDT and CDR2 YNNKEL (reference sequence). Trimming cost V 4 bases and J 3 bases; bases outside gene matches: 4. The CDR3 contains 15 residues. CDR3 region: CASSPLRGGYNEQFF. In DNA, the CDR3 is TGTGCCAGCAGCCCCCTGCGGGGGGGCTACAATGAGCAGTTCTTC.

The V call is TRBV11-2, the J call TRBJ1-3; TRBD1 matches 7 bases. V gave up 5 bases and J gave up 0 bases; unmatched junction bases: 10. Germline loops: CDR1 SGHAT, CDR2 FQNNGV. This CDR3 region has 17 residues. The chain's CDR3 is CASSQTAHRGSGNTIYF. Here the CDR3 DNA reads TGTGCCAGCAGCCAAACTGCACACAGGGGCTCTGGAAACACCATATATTTT. Combining the CDR3 with reference TRBV11-2 and TRBJ1-3 gives the whole variable domain EAGVAQSPRYKIIEKRQSVAFWCNPISGHATLYWYQQILGQGPKLLIQFQNNGVVDDSQLPKDRFSAERLKGVDSTLKIQPAKLEDSAVYLCASSQTAHRGSGNTIYFGEGSWLTVV.

V and J are TRBV6-5 and TRBJ1-6; no clear D. This CDR3 spans 14 amino acids. Between the trimmed V and J ends, which lost 2 bases and 2 bases, there was a span of 4 bases. CDR1 is MNHEY, CDR2 SVGAGI, per germline. CDR3 protein: CASSYDTYNSPLHF. CDR3 nucleotide sequence: TGTGCCAGCAGTTACGACACCTATAATTCACCCCTCCACTTT.

The rearrangement links TRBV7-9 to TRBJ1-6, with a possible D match to TRBD1 (5 bases). V lost 4 bases and J lost 1, with 17 bases in between. The CDR3 has 18 amino acids. CDR1 is SEHNR, CDR2 FQNEAQ, per germline (reference sequence). CDR3: CASSSPGRDTSYNSPLHF. In DNA form, the CDR3 reads TGTGCCAGCAGCTCCCCCGGCAGGGATACATCCTATAATTCACCCCTCCACTTT.

The V gene is TRBV6-4, the J gene TRBJ1-3, with 10 nucleotides matching TRBD1. This CDR3 region has 19 residues. After removal of 2 bases from V and 5 bases from J, the junction contained 15 bases not matched to a gene. Germline-derived CDR1 and CDR2 are MRHNA and SNTAGT. CDR3 coding DNA: TGTGCCAGCAGTGACCCGACGACAGGGGGCGCGGGTTACAGAAACACCATATATTTT. Translating gives CASSDPTTGGAGYRNTIYF.

This clone is a singleton in its sample. The CDR3 loop reads CASSLDGQREQPQHF. CDR3 nucleotide sequence: TGCGCCAGCAGCTTGGATGGACAGAGAGAACAGCCCCAGCATTTT. The V and J genes are TRBV5-1 and TRBJ1-5; TRBD1 is a possible D gene (6 bases). Looked up from germline, CDR1 is SGHRS and CDR2 is YFSETQ. V was shortened by 0 bases and J by 7 bases, with 14 bases between the two germline ends. This CDR3 is built from 15 residues.

J is TRBJ1-2 and V is TRBV4-1; the D gene is possibly TRBD1 (6 bases). The CDR3 has 17 amino acids. Per germline, CDR1 MGHRA and CDR2 YSYEKL. With 1 base removed from V and 3 bases from J, the gap between germline ends came to 18 bases. CDR3 bases: TGCGCCAGCAGCCAAGGCACCGCCACCCCAGGGGACTATGGCTACACCTTC. Translation: CASSQGTATPGDYGYTF.

This sequence joins TRBV7-8 and TRBJ1-6, with 7 bases fitting TRBD1. V shed 1 base, J shed 7 bases, and the junction held 13 bases outside the gene matches. This CDR3 has 18 amino acids. Per germline, CDR1 SGHVS and CDR2 FQNEAQ. As DNA, the CDR3 is TGTGCCAGCAGCTTAGAAAGACGGAGACAGGGTCTAAATTCACCCCTCCACTTT. Protein: CASSLERRRQGLNSPLHF.

This rearrangement joins TRBV14 to TRBJ1-1, with D unclear. Germline V CDR1 and CDR2: SGHDN, FVKESK. This CDR3 is built from 14 residues. Trimming removed 0 bases from V and 1 base from J, with 6 bases in between. CDR3 amino acids: CASSQEARNTEAFF. As DNA, the CDR3 is TGTGCCAGCAGCCAAGAGGCCCGGAACACTGAAGCTTTCTTT.

The chain combines TRBV7-6 with TRBJ2-1, with D possibly being TRBD1 (5 bases). The CDR3 has 15 residues. V dropped 7 bases and J dropped 6 bases, with 19 bases sitting between them. Germline values: CDR1 SGHVS, CDR2 FNYEAQ. The CDR3 coding sequence is TGTGCCAGCACCCCCATGCAGGGTTTACTCAATGAGCAGTTCTTC. Its translation: CASTPMQGLLNEQFF.

The chain uses TRBV2 and TRBJ1-1, with D maybe TRBD1 (6 bases). CDR3 length: 13 residues. Germline V gene lookup returns CDR1 SNHLY and CDR2 FYNNEI. Between the trimmed V and J ends, which lost 6 bases and 7 bases, there was a span of 15 bases. The CDR3 DNA is TGTGCCAGCAGGGACCCATGGACAGTTGAAGCTTTCTTT. Amino acid sequence: CASRDPWTVEAFF.

The chain has TRBV5-1 and TRBJ1-5; D gene uncertain. The ends were cut back, 0 bases at V and 0 bases at J, with 7 bases in the middle. The germline CDR1 and CDR2 sequences are SGHRS and YFSETQ. CDR3 length equals 15 residues. CDR3 protein: CASSLDGYSNQPQHF. The CDR3 DNA is TGCGCCAGCAGCTTGGACGGGTATAGCAATCAGCCCCAGCATTTT. Combining the CDR3 with reference TRBV5-1 and TRBJ1-5 gives the whole variable domain KAGVTQTPRYLIKTRGQQVTLSCSPISGHRSVSWYQQTPGQGLQFLFEYFSETQRNKGNFPGRFSGRQFSNSRSEMNVSTLELGDSALYLCASSLDGYSNQPQHFGDGTRLSIL.

V and J are TRBV7-2 and TRBJ2-5; 9 bases align to TRBD2. The length of the CDR3 is 15 residues. The V gene end was trimmed by 1 base and the J gene end by 5 bases; junction bases not matched to a gene: 5. Germline assignment: CDR1 SGHTA and CDR2 FQGNSA. CDR3 sequence (DNA): TGTGCCAGCAGCTTAGTAGCGGGGGCAGGGGAGACCCAGTACTTC. Amino acids: CASSLVAGAGETQYF.